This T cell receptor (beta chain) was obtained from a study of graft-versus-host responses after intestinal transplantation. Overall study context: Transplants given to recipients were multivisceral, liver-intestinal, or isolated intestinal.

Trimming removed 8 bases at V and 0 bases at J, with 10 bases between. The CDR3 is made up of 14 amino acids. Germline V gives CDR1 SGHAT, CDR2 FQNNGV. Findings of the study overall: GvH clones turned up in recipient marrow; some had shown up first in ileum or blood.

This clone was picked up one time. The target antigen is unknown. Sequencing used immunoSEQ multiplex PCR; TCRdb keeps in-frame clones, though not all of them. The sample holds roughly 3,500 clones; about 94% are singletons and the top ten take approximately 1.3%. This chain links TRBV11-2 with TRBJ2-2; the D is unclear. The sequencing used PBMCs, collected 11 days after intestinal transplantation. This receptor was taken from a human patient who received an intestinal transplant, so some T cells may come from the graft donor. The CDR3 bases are TGTGCCAGCCTTTTCGGAACGAACACCGGGGAGCTGTTTTTT. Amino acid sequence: CASLFGTNTGELFF. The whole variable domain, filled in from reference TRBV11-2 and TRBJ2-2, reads EAGVAQSPRYKIIEKRQSVAFWCNPISGHATLYWYQQILGQGPKLLIQFQNNGVVDDSQLPKDRFSAERLKGVDSTLKIQPAKLEDSAVYLCASLFGTNTGELFFGEGSRLTVL.